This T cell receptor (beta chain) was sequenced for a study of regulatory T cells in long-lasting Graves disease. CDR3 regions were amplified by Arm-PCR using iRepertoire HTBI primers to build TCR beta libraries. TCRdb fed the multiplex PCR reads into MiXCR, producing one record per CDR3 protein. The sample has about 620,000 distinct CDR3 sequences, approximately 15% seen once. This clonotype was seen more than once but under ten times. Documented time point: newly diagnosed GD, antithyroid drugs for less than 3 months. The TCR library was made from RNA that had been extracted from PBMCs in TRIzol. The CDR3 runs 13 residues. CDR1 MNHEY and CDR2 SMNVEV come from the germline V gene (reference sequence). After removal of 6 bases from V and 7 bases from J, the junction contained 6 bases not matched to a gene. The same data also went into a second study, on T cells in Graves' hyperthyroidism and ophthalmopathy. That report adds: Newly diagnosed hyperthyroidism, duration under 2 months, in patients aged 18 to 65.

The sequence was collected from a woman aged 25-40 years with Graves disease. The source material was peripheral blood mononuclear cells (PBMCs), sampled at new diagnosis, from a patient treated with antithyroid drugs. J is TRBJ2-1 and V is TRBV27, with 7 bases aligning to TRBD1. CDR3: CASRNRGLNEQFF. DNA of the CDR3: TGTGCCAGCAGGAACAGGGGTTTGAATGAGCAGTTCTTC.